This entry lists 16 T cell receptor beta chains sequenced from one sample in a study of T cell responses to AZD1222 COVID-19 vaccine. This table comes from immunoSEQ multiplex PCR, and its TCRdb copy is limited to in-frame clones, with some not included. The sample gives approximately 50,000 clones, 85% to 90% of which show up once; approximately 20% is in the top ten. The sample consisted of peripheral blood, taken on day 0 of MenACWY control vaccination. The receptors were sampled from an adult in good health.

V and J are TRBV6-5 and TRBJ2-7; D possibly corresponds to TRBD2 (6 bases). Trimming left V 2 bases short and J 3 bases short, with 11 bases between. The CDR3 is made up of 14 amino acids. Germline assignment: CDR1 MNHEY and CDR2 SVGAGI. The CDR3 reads CASSYRGLNYEQYF. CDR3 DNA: TGTGCCAGCAGTTACCGGGGACTTAACTACGAGCAGTACTTC.

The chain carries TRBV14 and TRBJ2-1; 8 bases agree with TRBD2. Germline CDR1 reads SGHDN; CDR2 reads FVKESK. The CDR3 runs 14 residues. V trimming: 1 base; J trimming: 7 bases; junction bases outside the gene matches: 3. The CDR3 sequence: CASSQAGGKNEQFF. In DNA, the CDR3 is TGTGCCAGCAGCCAAGCGGGAGGGAAAAATGAGCAGTTCTTC.

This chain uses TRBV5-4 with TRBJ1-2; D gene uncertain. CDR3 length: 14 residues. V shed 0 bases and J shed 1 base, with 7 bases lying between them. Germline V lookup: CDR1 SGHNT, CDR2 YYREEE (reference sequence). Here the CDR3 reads CASSLEPDNYGYTF. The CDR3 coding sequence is TGTGCCAGCAGCTTGGAACCGGATAACTATGGCTACACCTTC. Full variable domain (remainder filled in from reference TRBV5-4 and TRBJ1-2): ETGVTQSPTHLIKTRGQQVTLRCSSQSGHNTVSWYQQALGQGPQFIFQYYREEENGRGNFPPRFSGLQFPNYSSELNVNALELDDSALYLCASSLEPDNYGYTFGSGTRLTVV.

The CDR3 sequence: CAYKLAARTGELFF. CDR3 nucleotide sequence: TGTGCCTACAAACTAGCGGCGAGGACCGGGGAGCTGTTTTTT. This chain links TRBV30 with TRBJ2-2; 8 positions match TRBD2. CDR1 and CDR2 (germline): GTSNPN, SVGIG (reference sequence). Unmatched junction bases numbered 9, after V lost 7 bases and J lost 5 bases. CDR3 length: 14 amino acids.

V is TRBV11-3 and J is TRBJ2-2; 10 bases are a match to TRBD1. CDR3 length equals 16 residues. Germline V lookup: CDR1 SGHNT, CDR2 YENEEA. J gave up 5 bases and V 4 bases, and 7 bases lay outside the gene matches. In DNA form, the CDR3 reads TGTGCCAGCAGCTCGGGACAGGGGTTTGAGACCGGGGAGCTGTTTTTT. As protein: CASSSGQGFETGELFF.

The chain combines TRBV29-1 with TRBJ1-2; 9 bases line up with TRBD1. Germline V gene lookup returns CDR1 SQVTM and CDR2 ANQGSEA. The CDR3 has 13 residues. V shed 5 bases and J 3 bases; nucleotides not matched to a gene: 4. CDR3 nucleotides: TGCAGCGTTTCGACAGGGGGAGACTATGGCTACACCTTC. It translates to CSVSTGGDYGYTF.

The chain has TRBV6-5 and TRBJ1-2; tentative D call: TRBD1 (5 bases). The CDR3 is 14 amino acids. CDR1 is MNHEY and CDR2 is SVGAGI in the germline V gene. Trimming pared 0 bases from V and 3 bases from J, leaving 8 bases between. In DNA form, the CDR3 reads TGTGCCAGCAGTTACTCGGGGGGGGACTATGGCTACACCTTC. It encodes CASSYSGGDYGYTF.

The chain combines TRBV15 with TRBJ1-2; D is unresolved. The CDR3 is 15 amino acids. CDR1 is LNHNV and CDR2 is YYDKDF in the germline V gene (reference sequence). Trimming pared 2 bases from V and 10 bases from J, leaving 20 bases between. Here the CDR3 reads CATSRLSGSNADYTF. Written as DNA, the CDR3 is TGTGCCACCAGCAGATTATCCGGCTCTAATGCGGACTACACCTTC.

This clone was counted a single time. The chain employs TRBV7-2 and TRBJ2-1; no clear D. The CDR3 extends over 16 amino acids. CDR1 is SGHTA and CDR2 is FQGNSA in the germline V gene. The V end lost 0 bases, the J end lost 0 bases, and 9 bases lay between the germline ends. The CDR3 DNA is TGTGCCAGCAGCTTAGCCCTCGCGAGCTCCTACAATGAGCAGTTCTTC. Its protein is CASSLALASSYNEQFF.

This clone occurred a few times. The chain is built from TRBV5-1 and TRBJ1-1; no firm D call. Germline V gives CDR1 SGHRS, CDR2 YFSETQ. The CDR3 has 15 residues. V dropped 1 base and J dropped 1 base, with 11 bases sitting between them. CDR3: CASSLTPGRNTEAFF. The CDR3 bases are TGCGCCAGCAGCTTGACCCCGGGTCGGAACACTGAAGCTTTCTTT.

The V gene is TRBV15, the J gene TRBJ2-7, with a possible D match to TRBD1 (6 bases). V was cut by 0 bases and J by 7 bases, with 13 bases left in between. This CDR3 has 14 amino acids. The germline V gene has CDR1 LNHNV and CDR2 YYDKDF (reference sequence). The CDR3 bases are TGTGCCACCAGCAGAGATCTGGGACAACAAGAGCAGTACTTC. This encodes CATSRDLGQQEQYF. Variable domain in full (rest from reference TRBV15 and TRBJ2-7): DAMVIQNPRYQVTQFGKPVTLSCSQTLNHNVMYWYQQKSSQAPKLLFHYYDKDFNNEADTPDNFQSRRPNTSFCFLDIRSPGLGDTAMYLCATSRDLGQQEQYFGPGTRLTVT.

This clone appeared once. CDR3 amino acids: CASSFGALIQETQYF. Written as DNA, the CDR3 is TGTGCCAGCAGTTTCGGAGCCCTCATCCAAGAGACCCAGTACTTC. The genes are TRBV7-2 and TRBJ2-5; D not certain. The ends were cut back, 6 bases at V and 1 base at J, with 15 bases in the middle. The CDR3 runs 15 residues. In germline, CDR1 is SGHTA, CDR2 FQGNSA.

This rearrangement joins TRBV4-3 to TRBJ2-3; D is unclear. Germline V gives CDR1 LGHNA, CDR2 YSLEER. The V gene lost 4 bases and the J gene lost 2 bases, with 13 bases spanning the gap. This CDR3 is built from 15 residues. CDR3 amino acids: CASSPQTAITDTQYF. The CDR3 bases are TGCGCCAGCAGCCCACAGACCGCCATCACAGATACGCAGTATTTT.

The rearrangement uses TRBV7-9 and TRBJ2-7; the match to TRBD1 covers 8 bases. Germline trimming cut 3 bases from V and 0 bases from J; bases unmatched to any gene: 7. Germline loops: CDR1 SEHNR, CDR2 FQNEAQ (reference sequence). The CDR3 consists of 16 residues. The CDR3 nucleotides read TGTGCCAGCAGCTTCCCGGGGACAGGCATCTCCTACGAGCAGTACTTC. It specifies CASSFPGTGISYEQYF. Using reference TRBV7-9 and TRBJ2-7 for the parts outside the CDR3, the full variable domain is DTGVSQNPRHKITKRGQNVTFRCDPISEHNRLYWYRQTLGQGPEFLTYFQNEAQLEKSRLLSDRFSAERPKGSFSTLEIQRTEQGDSAMYLCASSFPGTGISYEQYFGPGTRLTVT.

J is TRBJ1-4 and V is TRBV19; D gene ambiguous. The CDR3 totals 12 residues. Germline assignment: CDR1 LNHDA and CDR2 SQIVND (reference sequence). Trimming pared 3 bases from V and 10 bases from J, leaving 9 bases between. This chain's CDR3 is CASSMDFGKLFF. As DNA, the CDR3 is TGTGCCAGTAGTATGGATTTCGGAAAACTGTTTTTT.

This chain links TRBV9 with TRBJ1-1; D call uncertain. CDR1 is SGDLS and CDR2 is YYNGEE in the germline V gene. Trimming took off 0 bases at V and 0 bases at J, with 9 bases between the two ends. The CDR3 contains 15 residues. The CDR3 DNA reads TGTGCCAGCAGCGTAGCTAATCAGCTGAACACTGAAGCTTTCTTT. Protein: CASSVANQLNTEAFF.